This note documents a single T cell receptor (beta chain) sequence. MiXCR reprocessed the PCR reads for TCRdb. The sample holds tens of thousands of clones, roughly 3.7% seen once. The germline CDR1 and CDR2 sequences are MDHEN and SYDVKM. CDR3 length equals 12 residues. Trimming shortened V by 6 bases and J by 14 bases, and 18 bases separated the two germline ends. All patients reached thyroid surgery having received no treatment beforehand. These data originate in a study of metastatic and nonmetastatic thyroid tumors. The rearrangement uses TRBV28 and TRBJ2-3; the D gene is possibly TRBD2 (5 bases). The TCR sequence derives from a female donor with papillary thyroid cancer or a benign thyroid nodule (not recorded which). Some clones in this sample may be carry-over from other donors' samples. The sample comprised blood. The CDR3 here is CASSYGLMSVYF. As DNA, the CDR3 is TGTGCCAGCAGCTACGGACTCATGTCTGTGTATTTT.